The present entry profiles one TCR beta chain with its context. As yet, its antigen is unknown. TCRdb's copy holds only in-frame clones and misses some; the assay was immunoSEQ multiplex PCR. The repertoire has 45,000 to 60,000 clones, over 75% of them found once; the top ten carry approximately 15%. These data are taken from a study of identifying expanded T cells in peripheral blood. Study-wide points: Clone count variance between approximately two-week samples rose with total template count.

Germline CDR1 is MNHEY and CDR2 is SMNVEV (reference sequence). Trimming shortened V by 5 bases and J by 0 bases, and 11 bases separated the two germline ends. This CDR3 is 14 amino acids long. The TCR was taken from a person between 18 and 70 years old in good health. Specimen: blood. The chain links TRBV27 to TRBJ2-7, with D possibly TRBD2 on 6 matching bases. The CDR3 region is CASSRSGYSYEQYF. In nucleotides, the CDR3 is TGTGCCAGCAGTCGGAGCGGGTACTCCTACGAGCAGTACTTC.